This T cell receptor beta chain comes out of a study of T cells in Graves' hyperthyroidism and ophthalmopathy. Using RNA transcripts as the source, TCR beta CDR3 regions were amplified. The primer set for the first-round RT-PCR of the TCR CDR3 was HTBI. TCRdb re-called the multiplex PCR reads with MiXCR, one entry per CDR3 protein. Seen here are approximately 600,000 distinct CDR3 sequences, roughly 17% observed once, and the top ten hold 3.5% to 4%. CDR1 and CDR2 (germline): KGHSH, LQKENI. This CDR3 contains 15 residues. V shed 6 bases, J shed 1 base, and the junction held 7 bases outside the gene matches.

Input material: blood. The origin of this receptor is a woman aged 30 to 39 with Graves' hyperthyroidism. J is TRBJ2-5 and V is TRBV18; 8 nucleotides align to TRBD1. CDR3 DNA sequence: TGTGCCAGCTCCGACCAGGACAGGGCCCAAGAGACCCAGTACTTC. Its translation: CASSDQDRAQETQYF.